The 21 T cell receptor beta chains in this list originate from one sample, sequenced in a study of cytomegalovirus exposure and HLA in healthy donors. With 60 Vbeta and 13 Jbeta primers, the PCR was carried out. Sequencing used immunoSEQ multiplex PCR; TCRdb keeps in-frame clones, though not all of them. The sample has about 170,000 clones. Sequences were obtained from PBMCs. Every receptor here comes from a woman under 30 in good health and CMV-seropositive.

This sequence joins TRBV19 and TRBJ2-1; 7 bases are a match to TRBD2. Germline CDR1 and CDR2: LNHDA and SQIVND (reference sequence). The length of the CDR3 is 15 residues. Trimming took 6 bases from V and 4 from J; bases not matched to a gene: 9. CDR3 loop: CASRSTGTTYNEQFF. As DNA, the CDR3 is TGTGCCAGTAGATCCACCGGGACTACATACAATGAGCAGTTCTTC.

The CDR3 spells CASSQERVGGVTGELFF. The DNA for the CDR3 is TGCGCCAGCAGCCAAGAAAGAGTAGGGGGAGTCACCGGGGAGCTGTTTTTT. The chain is built from TRBV4-1 and TRBJ2-2, with D possibly being TRBD1 (6 bases). CDR3 length: 17 amino acids. Germline V gives CDR1 MGHRA, CDR2 YSYEKL. The V end was cut by 0 bases, the J end by 4 bases, with 15 bases between.

V and J are TRBV11-2 and TRBJ1-2, with 11 nucleotides matching TRBD1. Germline V gives CDR1 SGHAT, CDR2 FQNNGV. This CDR3 is 15 amino acids long. The junction had 8 bases not matched to a gene; V was cut back by 5 bases and J by 6 bases. CDR3 amino acids: CASSRTGGGVDGYTF. DNA of the CDR3: TGTGCCAGCAGCCGGACAGGGGGCGGAGTGGATGGCTACACCTTC.

The chain uses TRBV5-4 and TRBJ2-1, with D possibly matching TRBD2 (6 bases). The CDR3 has 12 residues. V lost 0 bases and J lost 15, with 13 bases in between. Germline V gives CDR1 SGHNT, CDR2 YYREEE (reference sequence). The CDR3 region has the DNA TGTGCCAGCAGCTTGGCGGGCGGGAATCTGTTCTTC. Residues: CASSLAGGNLFF.

This rearrangement joins TRBV28 to TRBJ1-2; D remains unclear. Per the germline V gene, CDR1 is MDHEN and CDR2 is SYDVKM. V was shortened by 2 bases and J by 7 bases, with 14 bases between the two germline ends. The CDR3 sequence is 14 residues long. This CDR3 is CASSLPYSPFGYTF. As DNA, the CDR3 is TGTGCCAGCAGTTTACCGTACAGCCCGTTTGGCTACACCTTC.

J is TRBJ2-5 and V is TRBV25-1; no definite D call. TRBJ2-7 explains the end of the DNA better; the J call may be wrong. This CDR3 spans 15 amino acids. In germline, CDR1 is MGHDK, CDR2 SYGVNS. Written as DNA, the CDR3 is TGTGCCAGCAGTCCCCCAAGGAGAGGCTCCTACGAGCAGTACTTC. Amino acid sequence: CASSPPRRGSYEQYF.

The chain recombines TRBV7-3 with TRBJ1-2; a possible D gene is TRBD1 (5 bases). With 5 bases removed from V and 7 bases from J, the gap between germline ends came to 14 bases. CDR3 length: 13 residues. Germline loops: CDR1 SGHTA, CDR2 FQGTGA. The CDR3 reads CASSLGGYGGYTF. Written as DNA, the CDR3 is TGTGCCAGCAGCCTGGGGGGATATGGTGGCTACACCTTC. The full variable domain, rest sourced from reference TRBV7-3 and TRBJ1-2, is GAGVSQTPSNKVTEKGKYVELRCDPISGHTALYWYRQSLGQGPEFLIYFQGTGAADDSGLPNDRFFAVRPEGSVSTLKIQRTERGDSAVYLCASSLGGYGGYTFGSGTRLTVV.

This chain connects TRBV7-8 to TRBJ2-1; 11 bases map to TRBD1. Germline loops: CDR1 SGHVS, CDR2 FQNEAQ. The V segment lost 5 bases and the J segment 8 bases; nucleotides outside the gene matches: 8. The CDR3 is made up of 15 amino acids. The CDR3 reads CASSRTGGDVDEQFF. Here the CDR3 DNA reads TGTGCCAGCAGCAGGACAGGGGGCGACGTTGATGAGCAGTTCTTC.

CDR3 sequence (DNA): TGTGCCAGTAGTATCCTAGACAGGGTGGATTCACCCCTCCACTTT. Its translation is CASSILDRVDSPLHF. J is TRBJ1-6 and V is TRBV19; TRBD1 matches 7 bases. The germline V gene has CDR1 LNHDA and CDR2 SQIVND (reference sequence). This CDR3 has 15 amino acids. With 3 bases clipped from V and 8 bases from J, the junction kept 7 bases outside the gene matches.

This chain joins TRBV7-2 and TRBJ1-2; 8 positions agree with TRBD1. V lost 1 base, J lost 4 bases, and 5 bases stayed unmatched. Germline assignment: CDR1 SGHTA and CDR2 FQGNSA. This CDR3 spans 15 amino acids. CDR3 protein: CASSLVGTGAYGYTF. In DNA form, the CDR3 reads TGTGCCAGCAGCTTAGTGGGGACAGGAGCCTATGGCTACACCTTC.

This chain links TRBV27 with TRBJ2-7; 8 bases are shared with TRBD1. There are 14 residues in the CDR3. J gave up 4 bases and V 5 bases, and 7 bases lay outside the gene matches. Germline V gives CDR1 MNHEY, CDR2 SMNVEV (reference sequence). For the CDR3, the DNA is TGTGCCAGCAGTCCCCGGGACAGGCCTTACGAGCAGTACTTC. Protein: CASSPRDRPYEQYF.

The chain has TRBV7-6 and TRBJ2-3; tentatively, D is TRBD2 (6 bases). The V gene's germline CDR1 is SGHVS and CDR2 FNYEAQ. V shed 4 bases and J shed 0 bases, with 20 bases lying between them. The CDR3 totals 18 residues. The CDR3 protein is CASSSSISGLLSTDTQYF. CDR3 nucleotides: TGTGCCAGCAGCTCCAGTATATCGGGACTTCTTAGCACAGATACGCAGTATTTT.

J is TRBJ2-7 and V is TRBV6-5, with D perhaps TRBD2 (5 bases). The J call is in doubt because the DNA end fits TRBJ2-5 better. There are 16 residues in the CDR3. Germline loops: CDR1 MNHEY, CDR2 SVGAGI. CDR3 sequence: CASSYSRAPGRETQYF. The CDR3 DNA sequence: TGTGCCAGCAGTTACTCGAGGGCTCCAGGAAGGGAGACCCAGTACTTC.

The rearrangement joins TRBV5-4 to TRBJ1-1, with D possibly TRBD1 on 5 matching bases. The V and J ends lost 4 bases and 0 bases respectively, with 13 bases between them. The CDR3 sequence is 15 residues long. Germline lookup yields CDR1 SGHNT and CDR2 YYREEE (reference sequence). The CDR3 coding sequence is TGTGCCAGCAGCACCCCCTCGACAGTGAACACTGAAGCTTTCTTT. This encodes CASSTPSTVNTEAFF.

The V call is TRBV29-1, the J call TRBJ2-1, with D maybe TRBD2 (6 bases). V gave up 6 bases and J gave up 8 bases, with 17 bases separating them. This CDR3 has 13 amino acids. Germline V gives CDR1 SQVTM, CDR2 ANQGSEA. CDR3 residues: CSVVRSGFYEQFF. In nucleotides, the CDR3 is TGCAGCGTCGTTCGAAGCGGGTTCTATGAGCAGTTCTTC.

The chain is built from TRBV5-6 and TRBJ2-5; TRBD1 is a possible D gene (6 bases). V was pared by 5 bases and J by 4 bases, with 18 bases between. This CDR3 is built from 15 residues. Per germline, CDR1 SGHDT and CDR2 YYEEEE. CDR3 nucleotides: TGTGCCAGCAGTTGGGACACCTTCAAGGGAGAGACCCAGTACTTC. Protein product: CASSWDTFKGETQYF.

The chain combines TRBV23-1 with TRBJ1-1; possible D gene TRBD1, 6 bases. TRBV23-1 is filed as an ORF, its function uncertain. Trimming shortened V by 3 bases and J by 0 bases, and 17 bases separated the two germline ends. The CDR3 runs 17 residues. CDR3 residues: CASSHPTTGTVNTEAFF. As DNA, the CDR3 is TGCGCCAGCAGTCACCCCACTACAGGGACGGTGAACACTGAAGCTTTCTTT.

The J gene is TRBJ1-2, the V gene TRBV20-1; D is unclear. Germline lookup yields CDR1 DFQATT and CDR2 SNEGSKA (reference sequence). The CDR3 spans 10 residues. Trimming cost V 8 bases and J 3 bases, with 7 bases left between them. The CDR3 DNA follows: TGCAGTCCTGAGCACTATGGCTACACCTTC. Translating gives CSPEHYGYTF.

The chain uses TRBV23-1 and TRBJ2-1, with TRBD1 as a possible D gene (7 bases). TRBV23-1 is assigned to the ORF class and has an uncertain function. The CDR3 length is 20 residues. The germline V and J ends were trimmed by 3 bases and 0 bases, with 24 bases remaining between them. CDR3 nucleotides: TGCGCCAGCAGTCAGGCGGGACAGACTCCTGAAGAATACTCCTACAATGAGCAGTTCTTC. Translated, it gives CASSQAGQTPEEYSYNEQFF.

The chain is built from TRBV7-8 and TRBJ1-1; D remains ambiguous. The germline gives CDR1 SGHVS, CDR2 FQNEAQ. The CDR3 contains 14 residues. V lost 1 base and J 1 base, leaving 7 bases between the germline ends. In DNA form, the CDR3 reads TGTGCCAGCAGCTTAGTCATCGGGAACACTGAAGCTTTCTTT. Its protein is CASSLVIGNTEAFF.

J is TRBJ1-2 and V is TRBV25-1; D remains unclear. This CDR3 is built from 13 residues. The V end lost 0 bases, the J end lost 8 bases, and 10 bases lay between the germline ends. Germline CDR1 MGHDK, CDR2 SYGVNS. CDR3 amino acids: CASSEYPGMGYTF. In DNA, the CDR3 is TGTGCCAGCAGTGAATACCCCGGGATGGGCTACACCTTC.